Listed below are T cell receptor beta chains from one sample, sequenced in a study of blood T cell repertoires in COVID-19. Data came from immunoSEQ multiplex PCR; TCRdb stores just in-frame clones and leaves some out. The sample includes 70,000 or so clones, approximately 73% seen only once; the top ten take under 15%. The sequenced sample was peripheral blood. These receptors were collected from a man in his 60s with COVID-19, enrolled during active disease. CDR3s include the opening cysteine and the closing phenylalanine or tryptophan.

TRBV5-5	TRBJ2-7	15	CASSVGAGGPYEQYF
TRBV6-1	TRBJ2-7	13	CASSEDRGTEQYF
TRBV5-6	TRBJ1-6	18	CASSLSPRQVGYNSPLHF
TRBV7-2	TRBJ2-1	16	CASSLYAGGRKGEQFF
TRBV6-2/TRBV6-3	TRBJ2-7	12	CASSYPNWEQYF
TRBV24-1	TRBJ2-7	11	CATTGFYEQYF
TRBV10-1	TRBJ2-7	14	CASSGTGSAYEQYF
TRBV4-2	TRBJ1-6	15	CASSKTGDLYSPLHF
TRBV2	TRBJ2-1	14	CASSRGREGNEQFF
TRBV19	TRBJ2-3	16	CASSTPPRASTDTQYF
TRBV6-5	TRBJ2-7	13	CASLRLGSYEQYF
TRBV25-1	TRBJ1-1	14	CASLFGREGTEAFF
TRBV19	TRBJ2-5	12	CASSIPEETQYF
TRBV11-2	TRBJ2-3	14	CASSSLKSTDTQYF
TRBV4-1	TRBJ2-5	16	CASSLAPGLAGETQYF
TRBV11-3	TRBJ2-3	16	CASGGTSGRRTDTQYF
TRBV28	TRBJ1-6	15	CASSWGRTDNSPLHF
TRBV5-4	TRBJ1-1	18	CASSFKEGALKGGTEAFF
TRBV5-1	TRBJ2-1	22	CASSIGGTGGLSLLSSYNEQFF
TRBV4-1	TRBJ2-2	14	CASSPRAGAGELFF
TRBV28	TRBJ2-1	15	CASSPAGRLNNEQFF
TRBV2	TRBJ1-6	16	CASISGTGVSNSPLHF
TRBV18	TRBJ1-5	15	CASSPPGLANQPQHF
TRBV6-4	TRBJ2-2	14	CASRDGLYTGELFF
TRBV7-3	TRBJ2-1	15	CASSLRGLHYNEQFF
TRBV11-1	TRBJ2-1	16	CASSRQSGASYNEQFF
TRBV24-1	TRBJ1-5	17	CATSDGTDVGGNQPQHF
TRBV3-1/TRBV3-2	TRBJ2-7	15	CASSPPTSGNHEQYF
TRBV5-1	TRBJ2-3	14	CASSPLGGEDTQYF
TRBV5-4	TRBJ2-1	14	CASSSPRHLNEQFF